This T cell receptor (beta chain) was captured by sequencing in a study of blood T cells in healthy people across ages. Using a J-beta primer mix together with a sample-barcoded 5' primer, a second PCR was run for roughly 7 to 11 cycles. From the 5' RACE reads, TCRdb called clonotypes with MiXCR, one entry per CDR3 protein. Here the sample spans around 1,900,000 distinct CDR3 sequences, approximately 40% being singletons. Germline CDR1 is LGHNA and CDR2 is YNFKEQ. This CDR3 is 12 amino acids long. V was shortened by 0 bases and J by 7 bases, with 6 bases between the two germline ends. For every donor, a draw yielded roughly 10 milliliters of peripheral blood.

The clonotype comes from a human donor in good health. Sequencing was carried out using blood. V is TRBV4-2 and J is TRBJ1-2; D is unclear. The CDR3: CASSQDDRGYTF. DNA of the CDR3: TGTGCCAGCAGCCAAGATGATCGTGGCTACACCTTC.